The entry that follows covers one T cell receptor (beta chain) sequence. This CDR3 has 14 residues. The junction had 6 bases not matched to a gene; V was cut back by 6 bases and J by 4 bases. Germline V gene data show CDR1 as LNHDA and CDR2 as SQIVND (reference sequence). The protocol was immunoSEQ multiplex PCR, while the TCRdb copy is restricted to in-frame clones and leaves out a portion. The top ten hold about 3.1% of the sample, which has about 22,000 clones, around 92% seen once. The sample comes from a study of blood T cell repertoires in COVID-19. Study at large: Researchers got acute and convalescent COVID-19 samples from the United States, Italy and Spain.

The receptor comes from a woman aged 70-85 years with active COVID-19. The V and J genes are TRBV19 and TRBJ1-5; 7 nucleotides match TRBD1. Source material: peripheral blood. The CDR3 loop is CASRATGANQPQHF. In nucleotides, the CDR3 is TGTGCCAGTAGGGCCACAGGGGCAAATCAGCCCCAGCATTTT.